Following are 27 T cell receptor beta chains from one sample sequenced in a study of cytomegalovirus exposure and HLA in healthy donors. The PCR had 60 Vbeta and 13 Jbeta primers. TCRdb's table, derived via immunoSEQ multiplex PCR, lists solely in-frame clones and lacks some. This sample has approximately 140,000 clones, with 70% to 80% found just once. The specimen was PBMCs. Receptors were obtained from a woman aged 45-65 years in good health and CMV-seronegative.

The sample holds a few counts of this clone. The chain uses TRBV7-9 and TRBJ1-4; TRBD1 matches at 12 bases. The CDR3 is 15 amino acids. V trimming: 2 bases; J trimming: 7 bases; junction bases outside the gene matches: 2. From germline, CDR1 is SEHNR and CDR2 FQNEAQ (reference sequence). This CDR3 is CASSLRDRGREKLFF. Here the CDR3 DNA reads TGTGCCAGCAGCTTAAGGGACAGGGGGCGTGAAAAACTGTTTTTT.

This clone was observed a handful of times. This chain connects TRBV5-4 to TRBJ2-1; 7 bases map to TRBD2. CDR1 and CDR2 from the germline V gene are SGHNT and YYREEE (reference sequence). V shed 0 bases and J 2 bases; nucleotides not matched to a gene: 2. The CDR3 extends over 15 amino acids. Here the CDR3 reads CASSLETSPYNEQFF. CDR3 in DNA: TGTGCCAGCAGCTTGGAGACTAGCCCCTACAATGAGCAGTTCTTC.

The V call is TRBV19, the J call TRBJ1-4; tentative D call: TRBD1 (6 bases). V was cut by 5 bases and J by 8 bases, with 15 bases left in between. CDR3 length: 14 residues. Germline CDR1 LNHDA, CDR2 SQIVND (reference sequence). CDR3 sequence reads: CASSLRGLQEKLFF. CDR3 bases: TGTGCCAGTAGTTTGAGGGGGTTGCAAGAAAAACTGTTTTTT.

The rearrangement uses TRBV30 and TRBJ2-3, with D possibly TRBD2 on 6 matching bases. This CDR3 is built from 15 residues. Trimming pared 3 bases from V and 6 bases from J, leaving 19 bases between. Germline lookup yields CDR1 GTSNPN and CDR2 SVGIG (reference sequence). CDR3 residues: CAWSPSAGYMDTQYF. The CDR3 DNA sequence: TGTGCCTGGAGCCCTAGCGCCGGTTACATGGATACGCAGTATTTT.

The chain links TRBV5-6 to TRBJ2-1; 8 bases line up with TRBD2. Germline CDR1 and CDR2: SGHDT and YYEEEE. V shed 5 bases and J 6 bases; nucleotides not matched to a gene: 10. This CDR3 comprises 15 residues. CDR3 coding DNA: TGTGCCAGCAGTCCCGGGACTAGTAGCCTCAATGAGCAGTTCTTC. It is translated as CASSPGTSSLNEQFF.

The chain couples TRBV6-6 to TRBJ2-2; D remains ambiguous. The V and J ends lost 6 bases and 8 bases respectively, with 10 bases between them. The CDR3 spans 12 residues. CDR1 MNHNY and CDR2 SVGAGI come from the germline V gene (reference sequence). The CDR3 sequence is CASRTIRGELFF. DNA for the CDR3: TGTGCCAGCAGAACGATCAGGGGGGAGCTGTTTTTT.

V and J are TRBV5-8 and TRBJ2-1; 7 bases map to TRBD2. J was trimmed by 4 bases and V by 2 bases; bases with no gene match: 6. Looked up from germline, CDR1 is SGHTS and CDR2 is YDEGEE. The CDR3 covers 15 residues. CDR3 amino acids: CASSLSWGGYNEQFF. The CDR3 nucleotides are TGTGCCAGCAGCTTATCGTGGGGGGGGTACAATGAGCAGTTCTTC. Looking up the rest from reference TRBV5-8 and TRBJ2-1 gives the full variable domain: EAGVTQSPTHLIKTRGQQATLRCSPISGHTSVYWYQQALGLGLQFLLWYDEGEERNRGNFPPRFSGRQFPNYSSELNVNALELEDSALYLCASSLSWGGYNEQFFGPGTRLTVL.

The chain links TRBV30 to TRBJ1-1, with unresolved D. Trimming shortened V by 3 bases and J by 0 bases, and 8 bases separated the two germline ends. The CDR3 covers 13 residues. Germline CDR1 and CDR2: GTSNPN and SVGIG (reference sequence). In DNA form, the CDR3 reads TGTGCCTGGAGACACGGGTTGAACACTGAAGCTTTCTTT. Its translation: CAWRHGLNTEAFF.

V and J are TRBV7-9 and TRBJ1-2, with 8 bases lining up with TRBD1. This CDR3 has 14 residues. CDR1 is SEHNR, CDR2 FQNEAQ, per germline (reference sequence). V trimming: 0 bases; J trimming: 8 bases; junction bases outside the gene matches: 5. The CDR3 region is CASSLAGQGHGYTF. The DNA of the CDR3 is TGTGCCAGCAGCTTAGCAGGACAGGGCCACGGCTACACCTTC.

The chain employs TRBV30 and TRBJ2-7, with 8 bases that match TRBD1. This CDR3 spans 14 amino acids. The germline V gene encodes CDR1 GTSNPN and CDR2 SVGIG (reference sequence). V was pared by 4 bases and J by 5 bases, with 10 bases of the junction left unmatched. The DNA of the CDR3 is TGTGCCTGGACCAGCGGCCAGGGGGCACACGAGCAGTACGTC. The encoded protein is CAWTSGQGAHEQYV.

V and J are TRBV10-3 and TRBJ1-2; 10 bases fit TRBD1. With 6 bases clipped from V and 6 bases from J, the junction kept 7 bases outside the gene matches. Germline V gives CDR1 ENHRY, CDR2 SYGVKD. The CDR3 loop spans 14 amino acids. The chain's CDR3 is CAISPTGTGDGYTF. CDR3 coding DNA: TGTGCCATCAGCCCGACTGGGACAGGGGATGGCTACACCTTC.

The chain links TRBV4-3 to TRBJ2-2; a possible D gene is TRBD1 (5 bases). V lost 0 bases and J lost 4, with 9 bases in between. CDR1 is LGHNA and CDR2 is YSLEER in the germline V gene. This CDR3 contains 15 residues. The CDR3 protein is CASSQDPRVTGELFF. DNA for the CDR3: TGCGCCAGCAGCCAAGATCCCAGGGTCACCGGGGAGCTGTTTTTT.

The V and J genes are TRBV7-2 and TRBJ1-4, with D possibly TRBD1 on 6 matching bases. With 0 bases removed from V and 6 bases from J, the gap between germline ends came to 14 bases. Germline V gives CDR1 SGHTA, CDR2 FQGNSA. This CDR3 region has 16 residues. The CDR3 spells CASSLALGQGHEKLFF. The CDR3 DNA sequence: TGTGCCAGCAGCTTAGCCCTGGGGCAGGGGCATGAAAAACTGTTTTTT.

This chain connects TRBV6-5 to TRBJ2-1, with 7 positions matching TRBD1. J was trimmed by 0 bases and V by 2 bases; bases with no gene match: 4. Per germline, CDR1 MNHEY and CDR2 SVGAGI. The CDR3 sequence is 16 residues long. CDR3 bases: TGTGCCAGCAGTTACGCGACAGGGTTCTCCTACAATGAGCAGTTCTTC. The encoded protein is CASSYATGFSYNEQFF.

The chain has TRBV5-1 and TRBJ2-1; 8 bases agree with TRBD2. Germline-derived CDR1 and CDR2 are SGHRS and YFSETQ. V dropped 1 base and J dropped 3; count of bases not matched to a gene: 6. The CDR3 is 16 amino acids. The CDR3 bases are TGCGCCAGCAGCTTGTCCAGCGGGAGTATCTACAATGAGCAGTTCTTC. This sequence encodes CASSLSSGSIYNEQFF.

On this clone: An end of the junction does not agree with germline; a read error may underlie this. The rearrangement joins TRBV7-7 to TRBJ2-2; D unclear. Germline V gives CDR1 SSHAT, CDR2 FNYEAQ (reference sequence). The CDR3 is 14 residues long. In nucleotides, the CDR3 is TGTGCTAGCAGCCCCTCAGCGTCCACCGGGGAGCTGTTTTTT. The encoded protein is CASSPSASTGELFF.

Of note for this clone: One junction end does not reproduce the germline sequence, and a read error may be involved. This chain connects TRBV7-9 to TRBJ1-2, with D perhaps TRBD1 (5 bases). CDR1 is SEHNR, CDR2 FQNEAQ, per germline (reference sequence). This CDR3 is built from 12 residues. The CDR3 sequence: CSSGPSGLGYTF. The CDR3 DNA follows: TGTTCCAGCGGACCCTCAGGGTTAGGCTACACCTTC.

The chain employs TRBV4-3 and TRBJ1-2; D ambiguous. This CDR3 spans 16 amino acids. Trimming pared 0 bases from V and 2 bases from J, leaving 13 bases between. Germline V CDR1 and CDR2: LGHNA, YSLEER. Written as DNA, the CDR3 is TGCGCCAGCAGCCAAGACCTTCTGGCGGGGAACTATGGCTACACCTTC. Its protein is CASSQDLLAGNYGYTF.

This clone was observed once. This rearrangement joins TRBV9 to TRBJ2-5, with 7 bases that match TRBD2. CDR1 and CDR2 from the germline V gene are SGDLS and YYNGEE. Trimming cost V 0 bases and J 5 bases; bases outside gene matches: 10. The CDR3 has 16 residues. DNA for the CDR3: TGTGCCAGCAGCGTAGAAGGGAGGGCCTCGTGGGAGACCCAGTACTTC. Translation gives CASSVEGRASWETQYF.

The table lists this clone with a count of one. The V and J genes are TRBV7-6 and TRBJ1-1; 7 bases match TRBD1. Trimming removed 5 bases from V and 1 base from J; junction bases left unmatched: 10. Germline loops: CDR1 SGHVS, CDR2 FNYEAQ. There are 16 residues in the CDR3. The CDR3 sequence: CASSAMMRTGNTEAFF. For the CDR3, the DNA is TGTGCCAGCAGCGCAATGATGAGGACAGGGAACACTGAAGCTTTCTTT.

The gene calls are TRBV15 and TRBJ1-2; D is uncertain. V lost 4 bases and J lost 0, with 18 bases in between. Germline V gene data show CDR1 as LNHNV and CDR2 as YYDKDF (reference sequence). The CDR3 runs 17 residues. DNA for the CDR3: TGTGCCACCAGCACTAGGGCGGAGGCTTCAGCTAACTATGGCTACACCTTC. Its protein product is CATSTRAEASANYGYTF.

This chain connects TRBV2 to TRBJ1-5; 9 bases match TRBD1. CDR1 is SNHLY, CDR2 FYNNEI, per germline. The CDR3 is made up of 14 amino acids. The V and J ends lost 7 bases and 4 bases, in that order; junction bases with no gene match: 5. CDR3 sequence reads: CASNRDRDNQPQHF. In nucleotides, the CDR3 is TGTGCCAGCAATAGGGACAGGGATAATCAGCCCCAGCATTTT.

The rearrangement uses TRBV7-9 and TRBJ2-7; TRBD1 might be the D (6 bases). The CDR3 has 17 residues. With 5 bases removed from V and 3 bases from J, the gap between germline ends came to 23 bases. Germline-derived CDR1 and CDR2 are SEHNR and FQNEAQ (reference sequence). CDR3 residues: CASSRRQDRAQNYEQYF. CDR3 in DNA: TGTGCCAGCAGCCGCCGACAGGACCGAGCGCAAAACTACGAGCAGTACTTC.

V and J are TRBV10-3 and TRBJ2-3; TRBD1 matches at 9 bases. This CDR3 is built from 15 residues. Germline V gene sequence: CDR1 ENHRY, CDR2 SYGVKD. The V and J ends lost 6 bases and 2 bases, in that order; junction bases with no gene match: 6. CDR3 coding DNA: TGTGCCATCAGCCGGGGACAGGGCCTCACAGATACGCAGTATTTT. Translating gives CAISRGQGLTDTQYF.

This clone was counted a single time. The chain carries TRBV5-5 and TRBJ2-7, with 7 bases lining up with TRBD1. Germline CDR1 is SGHKS and CDR2 is YYEKEE (reference sequence). V gave up 4 bases and J gave up 0 bases; unmatched junction bases: 10. CDR3 size: 16 residues. The CDR3 bases are TGTGCCAGCAGCACGGGTAATACAGGGGCCTCCTACGAGCAGTACGTC. This translates into CASSTGNTGASYEQYV.

The gene calls are TRBV19 and TRBJ2-5; 7 nucleotides align to TRBD2. The CDR3 is made up of 14 amino acids. In germline, CDR1 is LNHDA, CDR2 SQIVND (reference sequence). Losses at the gene ends were 7 bases for V and 6 bases for J; bases not matched to a gene: 11. In DNA, the CDR3 is TGTGCCAGTATGGAGGCGGGAGTATATCAGACCCAGTACTTC. Translation: CASMEAGVYQTQYF.

This clone was counted only a few times. The CDR3 DNA is TGCAGCGTTACGACAGGGGCAGAGACCCAGTACTTC. It encodes CSVTTGAETQYF. The chain uses TRBV29-1 and TRBJ2-5; 8 bases agree with TRBD1. The CDR3 is 12 amino acids. Trimming cost V 5 bases and J 4 bases; bases outside gene matches: 3. The germline gives CDR1 SQVTM, CDR2 ANQGSEA.